This TCR beta chain comes out of a study of metastatic and nonmetastatic thyroid tumors. The length of the CDR3 is 12 residues. Trimming stripped 3 bases from V and 6 bases from J, with 9 bases between. CDR1 MDHEN and CDR2 SYDVKM come from the germline V gene. Patients had received no treatment of any kind before thyroid surgery. TCRdb re-called clones via MiXCR from the PCR reads. The data show approximately 5,200 clones, less than 40% seen once. This clone has more than one count but fewer than ten. The sequencing sample was made of adjacent normal tissue. The V and J genes are TRBV28 and TRBJ2-7; D is possibly TRBD2 (6 bases). The source of this sequence is a female donor with papillary thyroid cancer or a benign thyroid nodule (not recorded which). Some clones in this sample may be carry-over from other donors' samples. CDR3 in amino acids: CASSFKGGEQYF. The DNA for the CDR3 is TGTGCCAGCAGTTTCAAGGGAGGCGAGCAGTACTTC.